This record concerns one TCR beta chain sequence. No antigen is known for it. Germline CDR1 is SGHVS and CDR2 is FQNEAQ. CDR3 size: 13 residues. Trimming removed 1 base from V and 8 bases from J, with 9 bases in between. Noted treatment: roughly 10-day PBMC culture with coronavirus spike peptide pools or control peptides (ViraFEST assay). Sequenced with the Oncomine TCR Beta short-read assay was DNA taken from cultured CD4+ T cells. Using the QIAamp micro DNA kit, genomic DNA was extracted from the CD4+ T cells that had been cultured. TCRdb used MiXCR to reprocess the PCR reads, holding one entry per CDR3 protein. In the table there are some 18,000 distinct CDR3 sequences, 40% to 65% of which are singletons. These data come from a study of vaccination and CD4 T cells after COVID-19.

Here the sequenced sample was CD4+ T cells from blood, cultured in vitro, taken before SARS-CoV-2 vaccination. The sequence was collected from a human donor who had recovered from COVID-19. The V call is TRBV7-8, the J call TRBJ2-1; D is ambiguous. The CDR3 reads CASSLGMGDEQFF. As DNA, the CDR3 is TGTGCCAGCAGCTTAGGTATGGGCGATGAGCAGTTCTTC.